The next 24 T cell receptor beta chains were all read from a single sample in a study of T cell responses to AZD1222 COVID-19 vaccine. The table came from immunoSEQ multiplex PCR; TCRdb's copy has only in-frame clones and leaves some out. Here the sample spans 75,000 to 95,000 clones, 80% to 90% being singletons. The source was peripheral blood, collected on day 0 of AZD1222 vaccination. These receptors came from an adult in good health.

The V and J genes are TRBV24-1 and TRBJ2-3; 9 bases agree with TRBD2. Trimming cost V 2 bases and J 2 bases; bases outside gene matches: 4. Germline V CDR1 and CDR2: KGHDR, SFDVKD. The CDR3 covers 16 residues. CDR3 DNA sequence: TGTGCCACCAGTGATTCGGCTAGCGGGGACACAGATACGCAGTATTTT. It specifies CATSDSASGDTDTQYF.

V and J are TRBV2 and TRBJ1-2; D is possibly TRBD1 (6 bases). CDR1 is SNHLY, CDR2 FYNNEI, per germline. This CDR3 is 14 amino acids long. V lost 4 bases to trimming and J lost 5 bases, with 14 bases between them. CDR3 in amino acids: CASSATKGEYGYTF. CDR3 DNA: TGTGCCAGCAGTGCCACGAAGGGGGAGTATGGCTACACCTTC.

The CDR3 loop reads CAISGQGSYEQYF. The CDR3 region has the DNA TGTGCCATCAGCGGGCAGGGCAGCTACGAGCAGTACTTC. The J gene is TRBJ2-7, the V gene TRBV10-3, with a weak D call TRBD1 (5 bases). The V gene lost 6 bases and the J gene lost 3 bases, with 12 bases spanning the gap. The CDR3 has 13 amino acids. Germline values: CDR1 ENHRY, CDR2 SYGVKD.

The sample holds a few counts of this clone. The DNA for the CDR3 is TGTGCCAGCAGTTACGGGTCAGGAGGGGTCTATGGCTACACCTTC. Protein product: CASSYGSGGVYGYTF. This chain connects TRBV6-5 to TRBJ1-2; the D gene is possibly TRBD1 (5 bases). This CDR3 comprises 15 residues. V dropped 2 bases and J dropped 4 bases, with 14 bases sitting between them. Germline-derived CDR1 and CDR2 are MNHEY and SVGAGI.

The CDR3 reads CASSLTGHTNTIYF. The CDR3 region has the DNA TGTGCCAGCAGCTTAACGGGACATACCAACACCATATATTTT. J is TRBJ1-3 and V is TRBV7-8; perhaps TRBD1 as D (6 bases). CDR1 is SGHVS, CDR2 FQNEAQ, per germline. V was clipped by 2 bases and J by 7 bases, with 12 bases between them. The length of the CDR3 is 14 residues. The entire variable domain, with the rest obtained from reference TRBV7-8 and TRBJ1-3, is as follows: GAGVSQSPRYKVAKRGQDVALRCDPISGHVSLFWYQQALGQGPEFLTYFQNEAQLDKSGLPSDRFFAERPEGSVSTLKIQRTQQEDSAVYLCASSLTGHTNTIYFGEGSWLTVV.

DNA of the CDR3: TGCGCCAGCAGCCAAGACGGGACAGCATACAATGAGCAGTTCTTC. This sequence encodes CASSQDGTAYNEQFF. The chain employs TRBV4-3 and TRBJ2-1; 7 bases map to TRBD1. CDR3 length: 15 residues. Per germline, CDR1 LGHNA and CDR2 YSLEER. Losses at the gene ends were 0 bases for V and 4 bases for J; bases not matched to a gene: 3.

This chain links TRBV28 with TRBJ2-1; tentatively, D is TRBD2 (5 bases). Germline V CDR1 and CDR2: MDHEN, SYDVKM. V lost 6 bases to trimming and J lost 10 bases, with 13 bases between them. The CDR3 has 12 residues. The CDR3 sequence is CASRRQLGEQFF. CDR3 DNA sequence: TGTGCCAGCAGGCGCCAACTAGGGGAGCAGTTCTTC. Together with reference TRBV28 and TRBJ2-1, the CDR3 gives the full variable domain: DVKVTQSSRYLVKRTGEKVFLECVQDMDHENMFWYRQDPGLGLRLIYFSYDVKMKEKGDIPEGYSVSREKKERFSLILESASTNQTSMYLCASRRQLGEQFFGPGTRLTVL.

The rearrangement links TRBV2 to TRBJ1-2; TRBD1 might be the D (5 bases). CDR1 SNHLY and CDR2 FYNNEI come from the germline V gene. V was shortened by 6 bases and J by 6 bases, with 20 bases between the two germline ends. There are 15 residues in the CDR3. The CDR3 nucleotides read TGTGCCAGCAGCGCTTACCCCGGGGGAGGCGATGGCTACACCTTC. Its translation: CASSAYPGGGDGYTF.

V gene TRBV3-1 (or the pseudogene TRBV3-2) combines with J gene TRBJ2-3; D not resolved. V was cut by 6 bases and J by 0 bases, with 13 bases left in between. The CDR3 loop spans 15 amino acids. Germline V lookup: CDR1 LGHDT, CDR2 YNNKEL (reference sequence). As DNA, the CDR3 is TGTGCCAGCAGTGGGGTGGATGTGAGCACAGATACGCAGTATTTT. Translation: CASSGVDVSTDTQYF.

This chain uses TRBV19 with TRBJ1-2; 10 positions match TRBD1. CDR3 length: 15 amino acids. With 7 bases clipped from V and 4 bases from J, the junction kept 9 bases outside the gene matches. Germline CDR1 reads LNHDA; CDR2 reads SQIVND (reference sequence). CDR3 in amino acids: CASTPDRGQGYGYTF. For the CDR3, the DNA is TGTGCCAGTACCCCTGACAGGGGGCAAGGCTATGGCTACACCTTC.

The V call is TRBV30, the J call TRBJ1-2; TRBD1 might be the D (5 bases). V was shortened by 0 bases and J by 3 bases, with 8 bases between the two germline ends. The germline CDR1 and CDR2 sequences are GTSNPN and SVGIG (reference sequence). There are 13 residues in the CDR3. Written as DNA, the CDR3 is TGTGCCTGGAGTGTGGGGGGTTACTATGGCTACACCTTC. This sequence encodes CAWSVGGYYGYTF.

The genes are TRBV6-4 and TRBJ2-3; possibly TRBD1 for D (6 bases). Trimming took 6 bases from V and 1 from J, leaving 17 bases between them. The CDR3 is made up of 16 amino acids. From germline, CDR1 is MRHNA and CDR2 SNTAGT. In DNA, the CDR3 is TGTGCCAGCAGCGTCACAGGGTTTGAAGGCACAGATACGCAGTATTTT. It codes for CASSVTGFEGTDTQYF.

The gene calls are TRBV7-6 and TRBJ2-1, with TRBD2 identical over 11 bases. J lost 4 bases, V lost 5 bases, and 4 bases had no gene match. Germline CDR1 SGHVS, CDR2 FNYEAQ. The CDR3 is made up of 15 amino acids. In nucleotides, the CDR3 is TGTGCCAGCAGCCCGGGACTAGCGGCGTACAATGAGCAGTTCTTC. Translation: CASSPGLAAYNEQFF.

The CDR3 sequence is CASRETGNEKLFF. The CDR3 region has the DNA TGTGCCAGCAGAGAGACAGGGAATGAAAAACTGTTTTTT. The V and J genes are TRBV6-6 and TRBJ1-4; 7 bases map to TRBD1. V gave up 6 bases and J gave up 5 bases; unmatched junction bases: 3. The CDR3 has 13 residues. Germline CDR1 MNHNY, CDR2 SVGAGI (reference sequence).

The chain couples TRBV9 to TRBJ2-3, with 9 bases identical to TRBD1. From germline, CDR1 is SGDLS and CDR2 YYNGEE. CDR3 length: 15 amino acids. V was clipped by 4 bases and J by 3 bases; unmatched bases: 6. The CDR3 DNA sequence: TGTGCCAGCAGCCCTTGGGACAGGGTAACAGATACGCAGTATTTT. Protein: CASSPWDRVTDTQYF.

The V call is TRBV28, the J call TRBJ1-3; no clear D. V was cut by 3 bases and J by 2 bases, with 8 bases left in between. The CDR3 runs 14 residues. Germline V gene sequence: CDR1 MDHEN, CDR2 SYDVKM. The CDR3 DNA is TGTGCCAGCAGTTTGGCCGCGCCTGGAAACACCATATATTTT. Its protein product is CASSLAAPGNTIYF. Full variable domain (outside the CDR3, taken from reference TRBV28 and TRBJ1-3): DVKVTQSSRYLVKRTGEKVFLECVQDMDHENMFWYRQDPGLGLRLIYFSYDVKMKEKGDIPEGYSVSREKKERFSLILESASTNQTSMYLCASSLAAPGNTIYFGEGSWLTVV.

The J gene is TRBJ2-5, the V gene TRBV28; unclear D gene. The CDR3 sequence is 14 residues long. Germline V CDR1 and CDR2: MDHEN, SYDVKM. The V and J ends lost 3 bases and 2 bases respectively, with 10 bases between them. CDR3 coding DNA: TGTGCCAGCAGTTTGGCGGCAGGTCAAGAGACCCAGTACTTC. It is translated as CASSLAAGQETQYF.

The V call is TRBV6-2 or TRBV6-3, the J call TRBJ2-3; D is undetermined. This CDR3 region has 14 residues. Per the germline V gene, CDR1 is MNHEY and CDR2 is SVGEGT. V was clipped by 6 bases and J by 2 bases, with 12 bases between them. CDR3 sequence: CASSPTVPTDTQYF. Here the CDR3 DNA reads TGTGCCAGCAGCCCGACTGTCCCCACAGATACGCAGTATTTT.

CDR3 DNA sequence: TGTGCCAGCAGCCCACCGGGACAGGGGGACTCTGGGGCCAACGTCCTGACTTTC. As protein: CASSPPGQGDSGANVLTF. The chain couples TRBV4-2 to TRBJ2-6; 11 positions agree with TRBD1. The ends lost 4 bases at V and 0 bases at J; junction bases unmatched: 5. The germline V gene encodes CDR1 LGHNA and CDR2 YNFKEQ. The CDR3 runs 18 residues.

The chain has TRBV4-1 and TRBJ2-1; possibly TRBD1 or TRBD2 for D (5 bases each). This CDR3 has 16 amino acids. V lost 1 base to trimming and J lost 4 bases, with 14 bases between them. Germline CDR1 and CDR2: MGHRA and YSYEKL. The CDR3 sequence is CASSQGAGTAYNEQFF. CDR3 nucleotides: TGCGCCAGCAGCCAAGGAGCCGGGACCGCTTACAATGAGCAGTTCTTC.

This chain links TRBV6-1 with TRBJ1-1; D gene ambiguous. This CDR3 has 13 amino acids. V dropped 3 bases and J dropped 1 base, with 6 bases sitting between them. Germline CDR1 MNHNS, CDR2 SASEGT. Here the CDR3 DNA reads TGTGCCAGCAGTGAGGACGGGAACACTGAAGCTTTCTTT. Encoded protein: CASSEDGNTEAFF.

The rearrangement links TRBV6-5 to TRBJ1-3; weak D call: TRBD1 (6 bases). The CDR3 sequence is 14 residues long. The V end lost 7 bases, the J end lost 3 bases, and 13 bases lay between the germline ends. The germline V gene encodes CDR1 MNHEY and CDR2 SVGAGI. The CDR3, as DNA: TGTGCCAGCACCCGACAGGCCGTTGGAAACACCATATATTTT. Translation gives CASTRQAVGNTIYF.

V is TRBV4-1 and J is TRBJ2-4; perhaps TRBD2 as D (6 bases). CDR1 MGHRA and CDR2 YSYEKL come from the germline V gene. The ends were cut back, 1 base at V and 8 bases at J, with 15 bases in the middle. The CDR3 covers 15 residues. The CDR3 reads CASSQAGREADIQYF. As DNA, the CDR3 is TGCGCCAGCAGCCAAGCGGGCAGGGAGGCGGACATTCAGTACTTC.

As DNA, the CDR3 is TGCGCCAGCAGCTTAGGAACAGTCGGTGAAAAACTGTTTTTT. As protein: CASSLGTVGEKLFF. The rearrangement joins TRBV5-1 to TRBJ1-4; no definite D call. The germline CDR1 and CDR2 sequences are SGHRS and YFSETQ. V was shortened by 2 bases and J by 7 bases, with 12 bases between the two germline ends. The CDR3 consists of 14 residues.